This TCR beta chain was identified during a study of blood T cells in healthy people across ages. In the case of this clonotype: What it recognizes is unknown.

Peripheral blood was drawn, ten milliliters per donor. Through a sample-barcoded 5' primer and a J-beta primer mix, a second PCR was run for roughly 7 to 12 cycles. MiXCR, run by TCRdb on the 5' RACE reads, gives a single entry per CDR3 protein. The sample has over a million distinct CDR3 sequences, 35% to 45% seen once. Germline CDR1 is DFQATT and CDR2 is SNEGSKA (reference sequence). The CDR3 extends over 13 amino acids. V dropped 6 bases and J dropped 1 base, with 11 bases sitting between them. Notes on the study in general: A roughly linear fall in TCR beta diversity per million T cells was seen with increasing age.

The sequence was obtained from a woman aged 18-35 years in good health. Sequences were obtained from blood. The chain carries TRBV20-1 and TRBJ2-3, with unresolved D. CDR3 in amino acids: CSAPSLRTDTQYF. CDR3 DNA sequence: TGCAGTGCCCCCAGCCTCCGCACAGATACGCAGTATTTT.